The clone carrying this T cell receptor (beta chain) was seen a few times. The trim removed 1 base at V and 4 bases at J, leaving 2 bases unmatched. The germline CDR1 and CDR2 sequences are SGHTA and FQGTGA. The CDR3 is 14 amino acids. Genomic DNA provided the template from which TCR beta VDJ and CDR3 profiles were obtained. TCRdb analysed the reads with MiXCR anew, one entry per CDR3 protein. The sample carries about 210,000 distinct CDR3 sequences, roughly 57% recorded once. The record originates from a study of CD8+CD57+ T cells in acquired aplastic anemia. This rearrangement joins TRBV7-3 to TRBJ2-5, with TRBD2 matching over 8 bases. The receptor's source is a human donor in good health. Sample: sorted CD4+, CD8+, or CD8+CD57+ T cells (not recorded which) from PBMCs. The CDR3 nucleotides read TGTGCCAGCAGCTTAATGCGGGAGGCAGAGACCCAGTACTTC. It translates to CASSLMREAETQYF.